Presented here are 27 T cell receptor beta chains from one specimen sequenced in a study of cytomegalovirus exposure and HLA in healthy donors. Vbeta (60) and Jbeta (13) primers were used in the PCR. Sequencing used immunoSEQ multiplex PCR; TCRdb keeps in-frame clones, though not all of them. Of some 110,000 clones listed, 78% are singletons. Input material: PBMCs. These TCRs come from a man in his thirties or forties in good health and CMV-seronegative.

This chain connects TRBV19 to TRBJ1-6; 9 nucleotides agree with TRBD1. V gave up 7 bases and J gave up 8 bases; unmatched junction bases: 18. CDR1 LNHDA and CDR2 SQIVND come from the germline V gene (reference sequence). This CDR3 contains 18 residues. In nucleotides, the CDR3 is TGTGCCAGTACCGCCCCAGGAGGGACAGGGATCGTCGATTCACCCCTCCACTTT. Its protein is CASTAPGGTGIVDSPLHF.

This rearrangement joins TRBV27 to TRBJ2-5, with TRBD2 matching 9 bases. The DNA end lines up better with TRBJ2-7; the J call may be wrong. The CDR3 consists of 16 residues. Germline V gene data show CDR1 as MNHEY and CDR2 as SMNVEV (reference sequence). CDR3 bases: TGTGCCAGCAGTTCCCCCATGGGCGGGAGGGATTACGAGCAGTACTTC. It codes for CASSSPMGGRDYEQYF.

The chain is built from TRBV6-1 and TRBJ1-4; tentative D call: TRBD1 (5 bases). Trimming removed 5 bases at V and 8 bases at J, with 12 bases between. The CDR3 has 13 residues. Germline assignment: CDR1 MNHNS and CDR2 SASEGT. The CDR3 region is CASSLTDREKLFF. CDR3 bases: TGTGCCAGCAGTCTTACCGACAGAGAAAAACTGTTTTTT.

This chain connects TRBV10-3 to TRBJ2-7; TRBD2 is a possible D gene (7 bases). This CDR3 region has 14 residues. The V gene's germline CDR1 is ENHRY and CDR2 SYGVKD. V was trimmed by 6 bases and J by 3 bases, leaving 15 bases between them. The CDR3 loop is CAIRGAGTYYEQYF. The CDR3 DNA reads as TGTGCCATCAGGGGAGCGGGGACATACTACGAGCAGTACTTC.

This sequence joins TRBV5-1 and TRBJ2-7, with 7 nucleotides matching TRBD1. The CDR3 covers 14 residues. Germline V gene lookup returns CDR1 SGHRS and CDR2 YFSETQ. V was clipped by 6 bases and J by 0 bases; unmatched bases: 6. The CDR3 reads CASNRDSSSYEQYF. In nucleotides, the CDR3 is TGCGCCAGCAACCGGGACAGTAGCTCCTACGAGCAGTACTTC.

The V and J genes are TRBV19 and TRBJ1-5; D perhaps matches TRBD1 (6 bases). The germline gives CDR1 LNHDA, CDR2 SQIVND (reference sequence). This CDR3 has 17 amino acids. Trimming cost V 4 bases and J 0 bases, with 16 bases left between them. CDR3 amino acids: CASSTLDSGSSNQPQHF. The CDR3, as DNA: TGTGCCAGTAGTACCCTGGACAGCGGGAGTAGCAATCAGCCCCAGCATTTT.

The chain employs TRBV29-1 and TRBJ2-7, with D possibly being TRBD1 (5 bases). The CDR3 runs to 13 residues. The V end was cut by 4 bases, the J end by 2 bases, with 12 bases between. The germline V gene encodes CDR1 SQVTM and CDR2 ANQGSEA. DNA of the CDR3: TGCAGCGTTGGACAGAAAATGACCTACGAGCAGTACTTC. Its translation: CSVGQKMTYEQYF.

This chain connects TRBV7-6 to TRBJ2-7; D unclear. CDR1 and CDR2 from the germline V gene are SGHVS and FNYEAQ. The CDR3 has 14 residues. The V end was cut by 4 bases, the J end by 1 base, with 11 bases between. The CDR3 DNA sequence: TGTGCCAGCAGCTCCGGAGAATCTTCCTACGAGCAGTACTTC. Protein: CASSSGESSYEQYF.

The CDR3 loop reads CASSQPRGYEQYF. The CDR3 DNA is TGCGCCAGCAGTCAACCTCGGGGTTACGAGCAGTACTTC. The rearrangement links TRBV23-1 to TRBJ2-7; TRBD2 might be the D (5 bases). Being an ORF, TRBV23-1 has a function that is uncertain. V dropped 2 bases and J dropped 4 bases, with 9 bases sitting between them. The CDR3 spans 13 residues.

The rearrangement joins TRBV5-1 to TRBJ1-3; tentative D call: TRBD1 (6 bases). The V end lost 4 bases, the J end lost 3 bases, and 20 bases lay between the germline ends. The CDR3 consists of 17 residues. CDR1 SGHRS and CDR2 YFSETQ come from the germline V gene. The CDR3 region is CASSTLPQGESGNTIYF. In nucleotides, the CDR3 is TGCGCCAGCAGCACATTACCACAGGGAGAGAGTGGAAACACCATATATTTT.

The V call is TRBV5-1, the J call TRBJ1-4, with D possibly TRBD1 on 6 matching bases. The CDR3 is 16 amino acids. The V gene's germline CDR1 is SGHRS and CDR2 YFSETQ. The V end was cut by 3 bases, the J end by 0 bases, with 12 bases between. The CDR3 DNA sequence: TGCGCCAGCAGCTCAATGTCAGGGGCAACTAATGAAAAACTGTTTTTT. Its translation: CASSSMSGATNEKLFF.

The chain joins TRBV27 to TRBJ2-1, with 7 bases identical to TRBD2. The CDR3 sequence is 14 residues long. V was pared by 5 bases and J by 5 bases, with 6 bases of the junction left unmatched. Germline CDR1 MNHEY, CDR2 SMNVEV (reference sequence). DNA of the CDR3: TGTGCCAGCAGTCGACCCGCGGGGGACAATGAGCAGTTCTTC. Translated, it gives CASSRPAGDNEQFF.

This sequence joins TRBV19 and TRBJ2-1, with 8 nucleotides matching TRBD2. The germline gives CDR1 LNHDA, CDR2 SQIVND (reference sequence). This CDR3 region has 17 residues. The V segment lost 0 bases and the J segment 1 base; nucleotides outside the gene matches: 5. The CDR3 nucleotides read TGTGCCAGTAGTATAGAGTTAGCGGGGAAGTCCTACAATGAGCAGTTCTTC. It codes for CASSIELAGKSYNEQFF.

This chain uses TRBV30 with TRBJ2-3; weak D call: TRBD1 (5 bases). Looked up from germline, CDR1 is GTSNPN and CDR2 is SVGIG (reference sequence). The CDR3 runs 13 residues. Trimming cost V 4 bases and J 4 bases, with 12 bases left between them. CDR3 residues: CAWKPPGPDTQYF. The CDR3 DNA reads TGTGCCTGGAAACCCCCAGGGCCAGATACGCAGTATTTT.

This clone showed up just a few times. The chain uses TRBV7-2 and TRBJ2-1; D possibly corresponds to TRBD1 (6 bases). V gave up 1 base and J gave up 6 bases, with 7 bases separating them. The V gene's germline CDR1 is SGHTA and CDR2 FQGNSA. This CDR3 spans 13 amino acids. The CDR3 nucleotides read TGTGCCAGCAGCTTAGACAGGGCCAATGAGCAGTTCTTC. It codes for CASSLDRANEQFF.

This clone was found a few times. DNA of the CDR3: TGTGCCAGCAGCCAGGAGGACAGCGCCTATGGCTACACCTTC. Translating it yields CASSQEDSAYGYTF. V and J are TRBV5-4 and TRBJ1-2; D is perhaps TRBD1 (6 bases). The CDR3 totals 14 residues. Trimming removed 4 bases from V and 4 bases from J, with 14 bases in between. Germline V CDR1 and CDR2: SGHNT, YYREEE (reference sequence).

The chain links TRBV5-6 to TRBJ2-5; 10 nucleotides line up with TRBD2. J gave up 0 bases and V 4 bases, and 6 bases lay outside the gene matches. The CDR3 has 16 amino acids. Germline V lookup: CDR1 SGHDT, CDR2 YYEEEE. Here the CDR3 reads CASSVPGLAYQETQYF. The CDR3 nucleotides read TGTGCCAGCAGCGTCCCGGGACTAGCGTACCAAGAGACCCAGTACTTC.

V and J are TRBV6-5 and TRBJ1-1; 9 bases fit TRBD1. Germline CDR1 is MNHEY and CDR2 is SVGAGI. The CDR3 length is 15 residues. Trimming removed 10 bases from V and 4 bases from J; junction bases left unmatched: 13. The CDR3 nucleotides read TGTGCCACACAGGGGGCCGGGACTGGTGGCACTGAAGCTTTCTTT. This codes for CATQGAGTGGTEAFF.

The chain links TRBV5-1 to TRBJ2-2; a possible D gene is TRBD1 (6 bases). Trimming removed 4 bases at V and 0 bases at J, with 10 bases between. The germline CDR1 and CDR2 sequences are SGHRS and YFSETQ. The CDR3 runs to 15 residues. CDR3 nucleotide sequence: TGCGCCAGCAGCCCGGACAGTACGAACACCGGGGAGCTGTTTTTT. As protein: CASSPDSTNTGELFF.

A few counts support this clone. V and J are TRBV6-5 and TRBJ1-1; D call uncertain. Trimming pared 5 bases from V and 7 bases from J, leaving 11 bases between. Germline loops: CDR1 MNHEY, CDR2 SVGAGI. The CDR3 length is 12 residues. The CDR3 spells CASSTRTGEAFF. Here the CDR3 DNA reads TGTGCCAGCAGTACTAGGACTGGTGAAGCTTTCTTT.

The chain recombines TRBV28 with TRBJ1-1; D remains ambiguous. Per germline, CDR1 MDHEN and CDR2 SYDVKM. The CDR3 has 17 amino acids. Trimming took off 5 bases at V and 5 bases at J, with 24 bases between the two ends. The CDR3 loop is CASSPTPFANTRTEAFF. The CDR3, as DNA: TGTGCCAGCAGTCCCACACCGTTCGCGAACACTAGAACTGAAGCTTTCTTT.

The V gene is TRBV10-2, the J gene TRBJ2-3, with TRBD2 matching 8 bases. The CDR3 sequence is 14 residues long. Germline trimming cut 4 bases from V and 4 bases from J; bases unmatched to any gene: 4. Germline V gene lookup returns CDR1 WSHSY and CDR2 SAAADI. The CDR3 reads CASSVLTSADTQYF. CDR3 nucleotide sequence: TGCGCCAGCAGTGTCCTGACTAGCGCAGATACGCAGTATTTT.

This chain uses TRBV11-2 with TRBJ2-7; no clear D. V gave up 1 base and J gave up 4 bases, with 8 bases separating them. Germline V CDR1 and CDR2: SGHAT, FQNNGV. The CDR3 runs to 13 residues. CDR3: CASSLVGIYEQYF. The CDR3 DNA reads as TGTGCCAGCAGCTTAGTCGGTATTTACGAGCAGTACTTC.

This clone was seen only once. As DNA, the CDR3 is TGTGCCTGGAGTCGGGGGGGGGACTATGGCTACACCTTC. Protein: CAWSRGGDYGYTF. The V gene is TRBV30, the J gene TRBJ1-2; D perhaps matches TRBD1 (5 bases). Germline V gene data show CDR1 as GTSNPN and CDR2 as SVGIG (reference sequence). This CDR3 has 13 residues. Between the trimmed V and J ends, which lost 2 bases and 3 bases, there was a span of 10 bases.

The CDR3 here is CASSAPTGNTGELFF. The CDR3 nucleotides are TGTGCCAGCAGCGCACCAACGGGGAACACCGGGGAGCTGTTTTTT. This chain uses TRBV9 with TRBJ2-2; D gene uncertain. The CDR3 covers 15 residues. Trimming removed 3 bases at V and 1 base at J, with 10 bases between. Germline V gene lookup returns CDR1 SGDLS and CDR2 YYNGEE.

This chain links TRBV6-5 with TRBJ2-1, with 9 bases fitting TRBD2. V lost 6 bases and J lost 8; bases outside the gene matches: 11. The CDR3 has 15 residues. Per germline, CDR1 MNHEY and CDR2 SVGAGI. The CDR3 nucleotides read TGTGCCAGCAGCCAAACCGGGACTAGCTCCGATGAGCAGTTCTTC. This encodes CASSQTGTSSDEQFF.

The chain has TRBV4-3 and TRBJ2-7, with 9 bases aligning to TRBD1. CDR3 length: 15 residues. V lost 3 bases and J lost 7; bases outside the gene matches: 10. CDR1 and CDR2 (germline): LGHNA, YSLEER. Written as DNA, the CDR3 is TGCGCCAGCAGCCAGGGACAGGGCGTGCTACGGGAGCAGTACTTC. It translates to CASSQGQGVLREQYF.